Following are 18 T cell receptor beta chains from one sample sequenced in a study of cytotoxic CD8 clonotypes in ibrutinib-treated CLL. The protocol was immunoSEQ multiplex PCR, while the TCRdb copy is restricted to in-frame clones and leaves out a portion. The data contain some 98,000 clones, about 72% of them singletons. Here the sequenced sample was PBMCs, taken after 12 months of ibrutinib treatment. These receptors were taken from a human donor with chronic lymphocytic leukemia.

The V call is TRBV6-6, the J call TRBJ2-3; 7 bases map to TRBD2. Looked up from germline, CDR1 is MNHNY and CDR2 is SVGAGI (reference sequence). The V gene end was trimmed by 2 bases and the J gene end by 6 bases; junction bases not matched to a gene: 5. The CDR3 contains 14 residues. This chain's CDR3 is CASSYPGGGDTQYF. For the CDR3, the DNA is TGTGCCAGCAGTTACCCGGGGGGAGGGGATACGCAGTATTTT.

This clone was seen only once. The J gene is TRBJ2-7, the V gene TRBV5-6, with a weak D call TRBD1 (6 bases). Trimming stripped 0 bases from V and 3 bases from J, with 13 bases between. CDR3 length equals 15 residues. Germline loops: CDR1 SGHDT, CDR2 YYEEEE. CDR3: CASSLVAGQYYEQYF. The CDR3, as DNA: TGTGCCAGCAGCTTGGTAGCCGGACAGTACTACGAGCAGTACTTC.

V gene TRBV5-1 combines with J gene TRBJ1-2; D gene uncertain. The CDR3 sequence is 17 residues long. V was shortened by 0 bases and J by 7 bases, with 22 bases between the two germline ends. Germline-derived CDR1 and CDR2 are SGHRS and YFSETQ. The CDR3 reads CASSLGQVAFDRFGYTF. In nucleotides, the CDR3 is TGCGCCAGCAGCTTGGGACAAGTGGCGTTTGATCGGTTTGGCTACACCTTC.

This chain links TRBV15 with TRBJ2-7; D gene ambiguous. Trimming shortened V by 0 bases and J by 1 base, and 13 bases separated the two germline ends. The CDR3 sequence is 16 residues long. Germline CDR1 LNHNV, CDR2 YYDKDF (reference sequence). Here the CDR3 DNA reads TGTGCCACCAGCAGAGATCTCTCCGGCAGTTCCTACGAGCAGTACTTC. Its protein product is CATSRDLSGSSYEQYF. The complete variable domain, with remaining parts taken from reference TRBV15 and TRBJ2-7, reads DAMVIQNPRYQVTQFGKPVTLSCSQTLNHNVMYWYQQKSSQAPKLLFHYYDKDFNNEADTPDNFQSRRPNTSFCFLDIRSPGLGDTAMYLCATSRDLSGSSYEQYFGPGTRLTVT.

Only one count was recorded for this clone. V and J are TRBV10-2 and TRBJ2-7, with TRBD1 as a possible D gene (7 bases). From germline, CDR1 is WSHSY and CDR2 SAAADI. The CDR3 is made up of 12 amino acids. The CDR3 sequence is CTVRGTVGEQYF. DNA for the CDR3: TGCACTGTCAGGGGGACTGTGGGGGAGCAGTACTTC.

V is TRBV29-1 and J is TRBJ1-1, with D possibly TRBD1 on 6 matching bases. CDR1 and CDR2 from the germline V gene are SQVTM and ANQGSEA. The CDR3 has 14 residues. V was cut by 5 bases and J by 4 bases, with 17 bases left in between. CDR3 bases: TGCAGCGTTTTATTACAGGGTGATGCCACTGAAGCTTTCTTT. This translates into CSVLLQGDATEAFF. Variable domain in full (rest from reference TRBV29-1 and TRBJ1-1): SAVISQKPSRDICQRGTSLTIQCQVDSQVTMMFWYRQQPGQSLTLIATANQGSEATYESGFVIDKFPISRPNLTFSTLTVSNMSPEDSSIYLCSVLLQGDATEAFFGQGTRLTVV.

A word on this clone: Other DNA sequences in the sample encode the same CDR3. The J gene is TRBJ2-2, the V gene TRBV10-2; D unresolved. The CDR3 spans 12 residues. CDR1 and CDR2 from the germline V gene are WSHSY and SAAADI. The V end lost 5 bases, the J end lost 6 bases, and 7 bases lay between the germline ends. CDR3 DNA sequence: TGCGCCAGCAGTCTGATCCCCGGGGAGCTGTTTTTT. As protein: CASSLIPGELFF.

The V and J genes are TRBV30 and TRBJ2-5; 8 bases are shared with TRBD1. This CDR3 spans 14 amino acids. With 2 bases clipped from V and 5 bases from J, the junction kept 7 bases outside the gene matches. The germline V gene has CDR1 GTSNPN and CDR2 SVGIG (reference sequence). The CDR3 DNA reads as TGTGCCTGGAGTCACAGGGGGTTCGTGGAGACCCAGTACTTC. Amino acid sequence: CAWSHRGFVETQYF.

The rearrangement uses TRBV6-1 and TRBJ2-7; D is possibly TRBD2 (5 bases). This CDR3 has 12 amino acids. The germline CDR1 and CDR2 sequences are MNHNS and SASEGT. Trimming took off 4 bases at V and 5 bases at J, with 9 bases between the two ends. The CDR3 sequence: CASSARGDEQYF. The DNA for the CDR3 is TGTGCCAGCAGTGCTCGGGGAGACGAGCAGTACTTC.

This clone was seen a single time. The CDR3 loop is CASSVGRDTEAFF. Here the CDR3 DNA reads TGTGCCAGCAGTGTCGGGAGGGACACTGAAGCTTTCTTT. V is TRBV6-4 and J is TRBJ1-1, with D unclear. Trimming removed 4 bases from V and 3 bases from J, with 9 bases in between. The CDR3 consists of 13 residues. CDR1 MRHNA and CDR2 SNTAGT come from the germline V gene.

The genes are TRBV7-9 and TRBJ1-5; tentatively, D is TRBD1 (6 bases). CDR1 and CDR2 from the germline V gene are SEHNR and FQNEAQ (reference sequence). Trimming cost V 1 base and J 6 bases, with 16 bases left between them. The CDR3 length is 16 residues. This CDR3 is CASSLGSGGGIQPQHF. The CDR3 DNA reads as TGTGCCAGCAGCTTAGGATCTGGGGGCGGTATTCAGCCCCAGCATTTT.

In its sample, this clone was seen a few times. The chain employs TRBV19 and TRBJ2-6, with D hard to call. The CDR3 contains 15 residues. Trimming removed 3 bases from V and 2 bases from J, with 8 bases in between. Germline-derived CDR1 and CDR2 are LNHDA and SQIVND (reference sequence). CDR3 protein: CASSMGSTGANVLTF. The CDR3 DNA is TGTGCCAGTAGTATGGGATCAACTGGGGCCAACGTCCTGACTTTC.

This clone was counted at least ten times. The chain joins TRBV27 to TRBJ2-7; 8 bases are a match to TRBD2. This CDR3 comprises 14 residues. Germline lookup yields CDR1 MNHEY and CDR2 SMNVEV (reference sequence). The V gene end was trimmed by 7 bases and the J gene end by 3 bases; junction bases not matched to a gene: 8. The CDR3 bases are TGTGCCAGCACTACGCGGCTAGCGGGCTACGAGCAGTACTTC. The encoded protein is CASTTRLAGYEQYF.

The V gene is TRBV11-3, the J gene TRBJ2-7; 8 positions agree with TRBD2. V dropped 5 bases and J dropped 0; count of bases not matched to a gene: 6. The germline CDR1 and CDR2 sequences are SGHNT and YENEEA. This CDR3 is built from 15 residues. The DNA of the CDR3 is TGTGCCAGCAGCCCGGGGGGGCTTGACTCCTACGAGCAGTACTTC. It specifies CASSPGGLDSYEQYF.

The J gene is TRBJ2-7, the V gene TRBV4-2; D unclear. V dropped 1 base and J dropped 4 bases, with 8 bases sitting between them. Germline lookup yields CDR1 LGHNA and CDR2 YNFKEQ. This CDR3 spans 13 amino acids. CDR3 sequence (DNA): TGTGCCAGCAGCCAAGGGGCCCGGTACGAGCAGTACTTC. Translated, it gives CASSQGARYEQYF.

This chain uses TRBV4-1 with TRBJ1-2; 10 bases are shared with TRBD1. Germline V gene data show CDR1 as MGHRA and CDR2 as YSYEKL. The CDR3 is made up of 15 amino acids. V trimming: 0 bases; J trimming: 8 bases; junction bases outside the gene matches: 6. The CDR3 here is CASSQEGQGRGGYTF. Here the CDR3 DNA reads TGCGCCAGCAGCCAAGAGGGACAGGGGCGGGGAGGCTACACCTTC.

The rearrangement links TRBV7-9 to TRBJ2-3; D might be TRBD2 (6 bases). V lost 4 bases, J lost 2 bases, and 10 bases lay in between. CDR3 length: 14 residues. Germline values: CDR1 SEHNR, CDR2 FQNEAQ (reference sequence). Here the CDR3 reads CASSSAGNTDTQYF. CDR3 sequence (DNA): TGTGCCAGCAGCTCGGCGGGGAACACAGATACGCAGTATTTT.

A note on this clone: At the DNA level, this CDR3 is encoded by other sequences in the same sample as well. The chain recombines TRBV6-5 with TRBJ1-6; possible D gene TRBD1, 5 bases. The germline CDR1 and CDR2 sequences are MNHEY and SVGAGI. With 2 bases removed from V and 10 bases from J, the gap between germline ends came to 6 bases. CDR3 length: 12 amino acids. CDR3: CASSYRDSPLHF. In DNA form, the CDR3 reads TGTGCCAGCAGTTACAGGGACTCACCCCTCCACTTT.